A single sample gave rise to the 6 T cell receptor beta chains below, sequenced in a study of cytomegalovirus exposure and HLA in healthy donors. Vbeta (60) and Jbeta (13) primers were used in the PCR. Sequencing used immunoSEQ multiplex PCR; TCRdb keeps in-frame clones, though not all of them. The table shows 100,000 to 150,000 clones, with 70% to 75% occurring only once. Specimen: PBMCs. The origin of the receptors is a woman between 35 and 50 years old in good health and CMV-seropositive.

The chain combines TRBV5-4 with TRBJ1-6; a possible D gene is TRBD1 (6 bases). Germline V gene sequence: CDR1 SGHNT, CDR2 YYREEE (reference sequence). Between the trimmed V and J ends, which lost 0 bases and 7 bases, there was a span of 8 bases. The CDR3 length is 14 residues. The DNA for the CDR3 is TGTGCCAGCAGCTTGGGGCAGGGGAATTCACCCCTCCACTTT. Translated: CASSLGQGNSPLHF.

The chain employs TRBV7-2 and TRBJ1-4, with D possibly TRBD1 on 5 matching bases. Trimming pared 2 bases from V and 7 bases from J, leaving 11 bases between. This CDR3 is 14 amino acids long. CDR1 SGHTA and CDR2 FQGNSA come from the germline V gene. In nucleotides, the CDR3 is TGTGCCAGCAGCTTACAGGGCGCTGGTGAAAAACTGTTTTTT. It codes for CASSLQGAGEKLFF. Full variable domain (outside the CDR3, taken from reference TRBV7-2 and TRBJ1-4): GAGVSQSPSNKVTEKGKDVELRCDPISGHTALYWYRQSLGQGLEFLIYFQGNSAPDKSGLPSDRFSAERTGGSVSTLTIQRTQQEDSAVYLCASSLQGAGEKLFFGSGTQLSVL.

CDR3 amino acids: CASSSGASGGSYEQYF. For the CDR3, the DNA is TGTGCCAGCAGCTCCGGTGCTAGCGGGGGCTCCTACGAGCAGTACTTC. This chain connects TRBV5-4 to TRBJ2-7; 10 bases agree with TRBD2. Germline V gene data show CDR1 as SGHNT and CDR2 as YYREEE (reference sequence). The length of the CDR3 is 16 residues. The junction had 6 bases not matched to a gene; V was cut back by 3 bases and J by 0 bases.

The rearrangement uses TRBV29-1 and TRBJ2-5; possibly TRBD2 for D (6 bases). Germline V gene data show CDR1 as SQVTM and CDR2 as ANQGSEA. Trimming cost V 5 bases and J 4 bases, with 11 bases left between them. There are 12 residues in the CDR3. Here the CDR3 reads CSVRRGRETQYF. The CDR3 nucleotides are TGCAGCGTTAGGCGGGGCCGAGAGACCCAGTACTTC.

CDR3 coding DNA: TGTGCCAGCAGACCGAGACAGGGGGGCGCAGATACGCAGTATTTT. It encodes CASRPRQGGADTQYF. V usage is TRBV7-2 and J usage is TRBJ2-3; 9 positions match TRBD1. The ends lost 6 bases at V and 4 bases at J; junction bases unmatched: 8. The CDR3 spans 15 residues. Germline lookup yields CDR1 SGHTA and CDR2 FQGNSA.

This clone was counted between two and nine times. The chain couples TRBV4-3 to TRBJ1-1, with a possible D match to TRBD1 (5 bases). The V end lost 2 bases, the J end lost 6 bases, and 13 bases lay between the germline ends. CDR1 and CDR2 (germline): LGHNA, YSLEER. The CDR3 sequence is 14 residues long. The CDR3 nucleotides are TGCGCCAGCAGCCAATTTTCAGGGTGGGCTGAAGCTTTCTTT. Translating it yields CASSQFSGWAEAFF.